The rows below give T cell receptor beta chains drawn from one sample of a study of cytomegalovirus exposure and HLA in healthy donors. Profiled with immunoSEQ multiplex PCR; TCRdb holds only in-frame clones, not every one. The data contain around 120,000 clones, 70% to 85% of them singletons. Sample: PBMCs. The origin of the receptors is a man aged 50-59 years in good health and CMV-seropositive. Each CDR3 is given with its conserved first and last residue. Each record gives: D gene, clone size, V gene, J gene, CDR3 DNA, CDR3 protein. A D gene is named only where the DNA matches it firmly. Clone size appears in some rows only: once, few, many, or a class for an expanded clone.

>TRBD1|-|TRBV7-2|TRBJ2-7
TGTGCCAGCAGCCGCGACAGGGGGACCTACGAGCAGTACTTC
CASSRDRGTYEQYF
>TRBD1|-|TRBV6-5|TRBJ2-3
TGTGCCAGCAGTTACAGGAGGACAGGGGGTTCGGATACGCAGTATTTT
CASSYRRTGGSDTQYF
>-|many|TRBV4-3|TRBJ1-2
TGCGCCAGCAGCCATAACGGGATAGAAAGCTATGGCTACACCTTC
CASSHNGIESYGYTF
>-|-|TRBV10-3|TRBJ1-1
TGTGCCATCAGTGAGATGGCGAACACTGAAGCTTTCTTT
CAISEMANTEAFF
>-|once|TRBV6-1|TRBJ2-1
TGTGCCAGCAGTGAAGCGCCTGACAGCTACAATGAGCAGTTCTTC
CASSEAPDSYNEQFF
>-|-|TRBV5-1|TRBJ1-1
TGCGCCAGCAGCTTGGAAGGGAGGGGGACTGAAGCTTTCTTT
CASSLEGRGTEAFF
>TRBD2|-|TRBV11-3|TRBJ2-7
TGTGCCAGCAGCTCTGGACTAGCCGGCGAGCAGTACTTC
CASSSGLAGEQYF
>TRBD1|once|TRBV5-1|TRBJ1-1
TGCGCCAGCAGCTCAGGGGGGACAGGGGGGACTGAAGCTTTCTTT
CASSSGGTGGTEAFF
>TRBD1|-|TRBV23-1|TRBJ1-1
TGCGCCAGCAGTCCCTGGACAGGGAGAATGAACACTGAAGCTTTCTTT
CASSPWTGRMNTEAFF
>TRBD1|few|TRBV6-1|TRBJ2-7
TGTGCCAGCAGTCGACAGGGAACCTACGAGCAGTACTTC
CASSRQGTYEQYF
>TRBD1|-|TRBV5-1|TRBJ1-6
TGCGCCAGCAGCTCAGACAGGGCAATCAATTCACCCCTCCACTTT
CASSSDRAINSPLHF
>TRBD1|-|TRBV27|TRBJ2-2
TGTGCCAGCAGTTCGGACAGGGCCACCGGGGAGCTGTTTTTT
CASSSDRATGELFF
>-|-|TRBV7-9|TRBJ2-1
TGTGCCAGCAGCTACCAACGGCTAGGTGATGAGCAGTTCTTC
CASSYQRLGDEQFF
>-|-|TRBV27|TRBJ2-1
TGTGCCAGCAGTTCACAAGTCAATGAGCAGTTCTTC
CASSSQVNEQFF
>-|-|TRBV7-2|TRBJ2-7
TGTGCCAGCAGCTTGGGGTATGGGAGCTCCTACGAGCAGTACTTC
CASSLGYGSSYEQYF
>TRBD2|few|TRBV7-9|TRBJ2-2
TGTGCCAGCAGCCCGCGGGAGGAGGTGATCGGGGAGCTGTTTTTT
CASSPREEVIGELFF
>-|-|TRBV7-9|TRBJ1-4
TGTGCCAGCAGCTTCCTACAGGAAAATGAAAAACTGTTTTTT
CASSFLQENEKLFF
>-|-|TRBV5-1|TRBJ2-2
TGCGCCAGCAGCTTCGAGACTAGTGGCACCGGGGAGCTGTTTTTT
CASSFETSGTGELFF
>TRBD1|few|TRBV5-1|TRBJ2-7
TGCGCCAGCAGCGTGGGACAGGCCGCCCCGCAGTACTTC
CASSVGQAAPQYF
>-|-|TRBV6-5|TRBJ2-1
TGTGCCAGCAGTTACGACTCGGGATCTTGGAATGAGCAGTTCTTC
CASSYDSGSWNEQFF
>TRBD1|-|TRBV5-6|TRBJ2-5
TGTGCCAGCAGGCCAGAACAGGGGAGAGAGACCCAGTACTTC
CASRPEQGRETQYF
>TRBD1|few|TRBV5-1|TRBJ2-7
TGCGCCAGCAGCTTGGTGCAACAGGGGGCCAGCGAGCAGTACTTC
CASSLVQQGASEQYF
>TRBD1|-|TRBV6-5|TRBJ2-7
TGTGCCAGCAGGAGACAGGGGGGCTACGAGCAGTACTTC
CASRRQGGYEQYF
>TRBD1|-|TRBV18|TRBJ2-3
TGTGCCAGCTCACCTCTCTCCGGGACAGGGCCCGCCTATACGCAGTATTTT
CASSPLSGTGPAYTQYF
>TRBD1|-|TRBV5-6|TRBJ1-6
TGTGCCAGCAGGCGACAGGGGGTGGGGGATTCACCCCTCCACTTT
CASRRQGVGDSPLHF